This T cell receptor (beta chain) was sequenced for a study of T cell responses to AZD1222 COVID-19 vaccine. Study-level results: Repertoires were obtained only post-peak T cell response.

Trimming pared 4 bases from V and 2 bases from J, leaving 13 bases between. CDR3 length: 15 residues. The germline V gene encodes CDR1 ENHRY and CDR2 SYGVKD. Repertoires were generated with immunoSEQ multiplex PCR, while TCRdb's copy carries only in-frame clones and drops some. The data contain approximately 110,000 clones, roughly nine tenths of them singletons. In the case of this clone: As yet, its antigen is unknown.

The sequence came from an adult who received the AZD1222 COVID-19 vaccine. This specimen consisted of peripheral blood, obtained 28 days after the second AZD1222 dose. This chain joins TRBV10-3 and TRBJ2-3; D unclear. Here the CDR3 DNA reads TGTGCCATCAGTGGGGGTGGCGCCTCCACAGATACGCAGTATTTT. Its protein product is CAISGGGASTDTQYF.